This TCR beta chain is from a study of T-cell memory formation after mild COVID-19. Turning to the study itself: TCR clustering was largely donor specific. Findings of the study overall: Clones contracting across day 15 to 85 had a balanced CD4/CD8 profile; later expanding clones leaned CD4+. The second-wave clones peaking on day 37 were not confirmed as SARS-CoV-2-specific.

CDR1 is SGHRS and CDR2 is YFSETQ in the germline V gene. CDR3 length: 14 amino acids. Trimming left V 3 bases short and J 7 bases short, with 16 bases between. To note about this clonotype: The target antigen is unknown.

In TCRdb, the 5' RACE reads were re-called with MiXCR into one record per CDR3 protein. Here the sample spans approximately 150,000 distinct CDR3 sequences, about 14% being singletons. The chain has TRBV5-1 and TRBJ2-5; a weak D match, TRBD2 (5 bases). The TCR sequence derives from an adult woman who had mild COVID-19 (a few samples of this study predate the infection). Cell type and time point are not known. Sequenced: PBMCs or a T cell subset sorted from them (not recorded which). The CDR3 bases are TGCGCCAGCAGCTCCCGGACGGCGGCGGGGACCCAGTACTTC. The encoded protein is CASSSRTAAGTQYF. The full variable domain, in which reference TRBV5-1 and TRBJ2-5 provide the parts outside the CDR3, is KAGVTQTPRYLIKTRGQQVTLSCSPISGHRSVSWYQQTPGQGLQFLFEYFSETQRNKGNFPGRFSGRQFSNSRSEMNVSTLELGDSALYLCASSSRTAAGTQYFGPGTRLLVL.